The sample holds a few counts of the clone carrying this T cell receptor beta chain. These data are taken from a study of blood T cell repertoires in COVID-19. Across the study: COVID-19 samples collected from the United States, Italy and Spain covered acute and convalescent phases. Sources were T cells, B-cell-depleted T cells, or PBMCs; the material itself was cDNA or gDNA.

Participant ages covered 18 to 89 years across around 22 US areas. Cohort assignment relied on participant-reported clinical history. Libraries were prepared by immunoSEQ multiplex PCR; TCRdb keeps only in-frame clonotypes and omits some of them. The sample contains 400,000 or so clones, roughly 87% of which appear only once. CDR1 and CDR2 (germline): SGDLS, YYNGEE. Deletions cut 2 bases from V and 0 bases from J, with 8 bases between. The CDR3 spans 15 residues. The sample consisted of PBMCs or T cells enriched from blood (not recorded which). The V call is TRBV9, the J call TRBJ2-2; D remains ambiguous. The source of this sequence is a young man who had recovered from COVID-19. The CDR3 reads CASSVSGSNTGELFF. The CDR3 bases are TGTGCCAGCAGCGTGTCAGGCTCGAACACCGGGGAGCTGTTTTTT.